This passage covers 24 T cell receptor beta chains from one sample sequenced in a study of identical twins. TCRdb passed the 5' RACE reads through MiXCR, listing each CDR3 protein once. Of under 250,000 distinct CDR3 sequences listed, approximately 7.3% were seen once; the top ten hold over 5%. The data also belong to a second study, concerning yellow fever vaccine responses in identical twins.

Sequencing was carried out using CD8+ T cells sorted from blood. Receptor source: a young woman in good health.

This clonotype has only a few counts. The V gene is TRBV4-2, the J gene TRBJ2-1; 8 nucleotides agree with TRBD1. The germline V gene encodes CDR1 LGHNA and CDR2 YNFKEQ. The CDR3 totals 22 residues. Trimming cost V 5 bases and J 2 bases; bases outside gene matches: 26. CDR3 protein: CASSATSGTGGTGWGAYNEQFF. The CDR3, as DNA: TGTGCCAGCAGCGCAACCTCCGGGACAGGTGGGACGGGCTGGGGGGCCTACAATGAGCAGTTCTTC.

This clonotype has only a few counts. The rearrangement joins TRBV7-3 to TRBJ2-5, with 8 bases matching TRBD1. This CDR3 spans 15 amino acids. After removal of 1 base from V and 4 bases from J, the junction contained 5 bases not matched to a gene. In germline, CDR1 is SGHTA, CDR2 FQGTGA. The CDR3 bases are TGTGCCAGCAGCTTAAGCCAGGGGGCCGGAGAGACCCAGTACTTC. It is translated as CASSLSQGAGETQYF.

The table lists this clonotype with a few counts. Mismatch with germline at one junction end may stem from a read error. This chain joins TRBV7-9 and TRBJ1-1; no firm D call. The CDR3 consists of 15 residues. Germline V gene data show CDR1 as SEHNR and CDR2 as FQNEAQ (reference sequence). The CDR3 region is CASGLESELPAEAFF. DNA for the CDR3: TGTGCCAGCGGCTTAGAATCGGAGCTTCCTGCTGAAGCTTTCTTT.

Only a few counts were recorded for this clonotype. In DNA, the CDR3 is TGTGCCAGCAGCCCCGCAGAGGGGGGGTCCTACAATGAGCAGTTCTTC. This gives the protein CASSPAEGGSYNEQFF. This chain links TRBV7-9 with TRBJ2-1; D perhaps matches TRBD2 (7 bases). Trimming removed 5 bases from V and 1 base from J, with 15 bases in between. The CDR3 loop spans 16 amino acids. CDR1 and CDR2 (germline): SEHNR, FQNEAQ (reference sequence).

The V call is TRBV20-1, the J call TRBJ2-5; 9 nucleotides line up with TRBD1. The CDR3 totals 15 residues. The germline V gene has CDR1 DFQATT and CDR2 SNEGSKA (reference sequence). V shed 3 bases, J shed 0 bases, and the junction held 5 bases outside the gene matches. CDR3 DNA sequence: TGCAGTGCTAGCCGGGACAGGGTCTACCAAGAGACCCAGTACTTC. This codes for CSASRDRVYQETQYF.

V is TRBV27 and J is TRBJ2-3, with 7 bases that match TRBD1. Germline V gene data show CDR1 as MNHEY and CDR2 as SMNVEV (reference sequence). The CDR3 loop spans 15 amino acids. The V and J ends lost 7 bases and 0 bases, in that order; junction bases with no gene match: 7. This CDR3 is CASIQGGPSTDTQYF. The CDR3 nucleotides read TGTGCCAGCATCCAAGGGGGCCCGAGCACAGATACGCAGTATTTT.

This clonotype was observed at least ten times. The CDR3 sequence: CASSERSHRRDEQYF. DNA for the CDR3: TGTGCCAGCAGCGAAAGGTCCCACAGGAGAGACGAGCAGTACTTC. The chain recombines TRBV6-1 with TRBJ2-7; perhaps TRBD1 as D (5 bases). Trimming took 6 bases from V and 5 from J, leaving 20 bases between them. This CDR3 comprises 15 residues. In germline, CDR1 is MNHNS, CDR2 SASEGT.

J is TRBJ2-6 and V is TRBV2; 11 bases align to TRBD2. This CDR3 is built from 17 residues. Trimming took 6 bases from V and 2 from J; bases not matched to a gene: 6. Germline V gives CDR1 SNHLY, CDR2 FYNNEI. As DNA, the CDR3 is TGTGCCAGCAGGGCCACTAGCGGGAGTGCTGGGGCCAACGTCCTGACTTTC. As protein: CASRATSGSAGANVLTF.

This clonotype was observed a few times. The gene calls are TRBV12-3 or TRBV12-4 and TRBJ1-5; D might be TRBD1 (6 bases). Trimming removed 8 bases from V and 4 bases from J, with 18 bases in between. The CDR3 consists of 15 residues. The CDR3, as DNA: TGTGCCAGCGATAGGGGGGCAGGGGCTAATCAGCCCCAGCATTTT. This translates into CASDRGAGANQPQHF.

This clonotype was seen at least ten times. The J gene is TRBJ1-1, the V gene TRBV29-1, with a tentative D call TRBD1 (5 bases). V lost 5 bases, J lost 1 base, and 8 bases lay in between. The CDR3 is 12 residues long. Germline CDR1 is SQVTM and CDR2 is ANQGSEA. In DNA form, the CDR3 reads TGCAGCGTTTCCCAGGGGAACACTGAAGCTTTCTTT. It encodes CSVSQGNTEAFF. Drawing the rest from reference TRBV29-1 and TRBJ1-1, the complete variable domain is SAVISQKPSRDICQRGTSLTIQCQVDSQVTMMFWYRQQPGQSLTLIATANQGSEATYESGFVIDKFPISRPNLTFSTLTVSNMSPEDSSIYLCSVSQGNTEAFFGQGTRLTVV.

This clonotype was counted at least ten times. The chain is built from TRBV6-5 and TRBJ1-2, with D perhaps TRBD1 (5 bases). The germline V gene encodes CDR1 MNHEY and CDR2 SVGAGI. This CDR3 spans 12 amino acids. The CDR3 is CATGRGHYGYTF. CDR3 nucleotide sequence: TGTGCGACTGGTAGGGGACACTATGGCTACACCTTC.

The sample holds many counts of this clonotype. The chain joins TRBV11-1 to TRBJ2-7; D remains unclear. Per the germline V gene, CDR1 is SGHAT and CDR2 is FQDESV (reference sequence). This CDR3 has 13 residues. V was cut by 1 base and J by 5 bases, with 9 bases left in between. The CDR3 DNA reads TGTGCCAGCAGCTTAGAAATGCGAAACGAGCAGTACTTC. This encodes CASSLEMRNEQYF.

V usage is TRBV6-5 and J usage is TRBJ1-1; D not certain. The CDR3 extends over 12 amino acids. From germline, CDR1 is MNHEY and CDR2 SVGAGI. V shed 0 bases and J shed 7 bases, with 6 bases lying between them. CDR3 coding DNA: TGTGCCAGCAGTTACTCGCTCGGTGAAGCTTTCTTT. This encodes CASSYSLGEAFF.

This CDR3 reads CATRTGHLSYEQYF. CDR3 nucleotides: TGCGCCACCCGGACAGGTCACCTCTCCTACGAGCAGTACTTC. This chain connects TRBV10-2 to TRBJ2-7, with TRBD1 identical over 7 bases. J lost 0 bases, V lost 10 bases, and 9 bases had no gene match. Germline CDR1 reads WSHSY; CDR2 reads SAAADI. The CDR3 is 14 residues long.

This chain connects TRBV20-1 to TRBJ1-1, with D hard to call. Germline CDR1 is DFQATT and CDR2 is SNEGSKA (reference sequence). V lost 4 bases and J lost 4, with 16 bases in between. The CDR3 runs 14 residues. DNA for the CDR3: TGCAGTGCTACCCCTGAGGGCATGGGCACTGAAGCTTTCTTT. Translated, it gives CSATPEGMGTEAFF.

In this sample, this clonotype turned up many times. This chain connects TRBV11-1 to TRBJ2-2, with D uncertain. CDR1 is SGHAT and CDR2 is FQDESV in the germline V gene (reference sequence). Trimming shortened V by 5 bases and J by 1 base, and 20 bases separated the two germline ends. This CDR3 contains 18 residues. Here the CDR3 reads CASSTAPRLTQNTGELFF. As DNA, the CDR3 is TGTGCCAGCAGCACCGCCCCGAGGCTCACTCAGAACACCGGGGAGCTGTTTTTT.

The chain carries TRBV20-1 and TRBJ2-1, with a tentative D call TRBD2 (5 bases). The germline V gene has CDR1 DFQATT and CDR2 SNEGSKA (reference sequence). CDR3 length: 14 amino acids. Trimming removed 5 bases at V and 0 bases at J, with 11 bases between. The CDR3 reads CSADKGSSYNEQFF. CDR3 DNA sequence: TGCAGTGCTGACAAAGGGAGCTCCTACAATGAGCAGTTCTTC.

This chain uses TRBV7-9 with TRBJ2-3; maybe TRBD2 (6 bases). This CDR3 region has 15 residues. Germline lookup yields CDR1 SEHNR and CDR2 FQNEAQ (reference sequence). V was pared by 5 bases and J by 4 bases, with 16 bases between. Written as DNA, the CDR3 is TGTGCCAGCAGCCCACCGGAGGGGTCCCCAGATACGCAGTATTTT. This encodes CASSPPEGSPDTQYF.

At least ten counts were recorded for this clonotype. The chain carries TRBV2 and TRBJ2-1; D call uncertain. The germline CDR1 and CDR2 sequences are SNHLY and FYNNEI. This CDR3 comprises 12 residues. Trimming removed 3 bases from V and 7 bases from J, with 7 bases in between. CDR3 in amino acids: CASSDLQNEQFF. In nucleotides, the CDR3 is TGTGCCAGCAGTGATTTACAGAATGAGCAGTTCTTC.

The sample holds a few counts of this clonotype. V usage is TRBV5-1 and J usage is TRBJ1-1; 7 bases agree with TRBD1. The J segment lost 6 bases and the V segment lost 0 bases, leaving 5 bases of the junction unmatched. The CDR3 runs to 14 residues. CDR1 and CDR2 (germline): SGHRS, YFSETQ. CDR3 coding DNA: TGCGCCAGCAGCTTGGGACAGGGAATTTCTGAAGCTTTCTTT. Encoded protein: CASSLGQGISEAFF.

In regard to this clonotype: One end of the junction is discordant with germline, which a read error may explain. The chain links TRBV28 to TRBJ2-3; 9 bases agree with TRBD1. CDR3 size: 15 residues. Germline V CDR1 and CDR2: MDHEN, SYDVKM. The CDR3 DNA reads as TGTGCCAGCAGTGGTGACAGGGGGGCAACAGATGCGCAGTATTTT. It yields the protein CASSGDRGATDAQYF.

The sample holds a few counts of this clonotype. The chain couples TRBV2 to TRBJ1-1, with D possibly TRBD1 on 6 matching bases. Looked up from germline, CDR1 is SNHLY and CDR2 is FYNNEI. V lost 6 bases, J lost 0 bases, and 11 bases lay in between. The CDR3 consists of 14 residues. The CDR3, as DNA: TGTGCCAGCAGCGCGGACAGTATGAACACTGAAGCTTTCTTT. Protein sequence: CASSADSMNTEAFF.

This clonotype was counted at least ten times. The CDR3 here is CASRGENSYEQYF. The CDR3, as DNA: TGTGCCAGCAGGGGGGAGAACTCCTACGAGCAGTACTTC. The rearrangement links TRBV7-9 to TRBJ2-7; D is tentatively TRBD1 or TRBD2 (5 bases each). The CDR3 totals 13 residues. Trimming removed 6 bases at V and 0 bases at J, with 9 bases between. In germline, CDR1 is SEHNR, CDR2 FQNEAQ (reference sequence).

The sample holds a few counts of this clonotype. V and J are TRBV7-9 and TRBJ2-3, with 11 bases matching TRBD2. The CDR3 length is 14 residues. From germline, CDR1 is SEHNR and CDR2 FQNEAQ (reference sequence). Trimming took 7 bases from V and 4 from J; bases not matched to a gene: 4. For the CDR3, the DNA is TGTGCCAGCAACATAGCGGGAGGGCCAGATACGCAGTATTTT. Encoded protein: CASNIAGGPDTQYF.